The sequence of this TCR beta chain was determined in a study of blood T cells in healthy people across ages. This clonotype was observed a few times. A second PCR of roughly 7 to 11 cycles used a sample-barcoded 5' primer and a J-beta primer mix. TCRdb recomputed calls from the 5' RACE reads with MiXCR, one row per CDR3 protein. In the table there are approximately 940,000 distinct CDR3 sequences, approximately 49% of which are singletons. CDR1 and CDR2 from the germline V gene are DFQATT and SNEGSKA (reference sequence). Trimming left V 5 bases short and J 3 bases short, with 13 bases between. The CDR3 sequence is 14 residues long.

Input material: blood. The V gene is TRBV20-1, the J gene TRBJ2-2; no definite D call. The clonotype comes from a man between 25 and 39 years old in good health. The CDR3 here is CSADNPSYTGELFF. CDR3 nucleotide sequence: TGCAGTGCTGACAACCCCTCATACACCGGGGAGCTGTTTTTT.